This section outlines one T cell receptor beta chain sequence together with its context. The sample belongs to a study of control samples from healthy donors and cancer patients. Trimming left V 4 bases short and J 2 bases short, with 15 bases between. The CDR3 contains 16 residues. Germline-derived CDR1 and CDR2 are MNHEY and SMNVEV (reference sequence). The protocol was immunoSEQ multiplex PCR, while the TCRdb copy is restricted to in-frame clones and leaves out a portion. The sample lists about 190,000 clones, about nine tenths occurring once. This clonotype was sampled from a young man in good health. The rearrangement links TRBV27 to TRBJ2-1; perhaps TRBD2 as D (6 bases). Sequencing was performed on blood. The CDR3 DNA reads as TGTGCCAGCAGTTCGACCGGGACTTCTGCCTACAATGAGCAGTTCTTC. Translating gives CASSSTGTSAYNEQFF.